Each of the 25 T cell receptor beta chains below was sequenced from the same sample in a study of shared clonotypes between healthy human individuals (TCRdb year 2020). Libraries were made using the immunoSEQ multiplex PCR assay. TCRdb took this table from immuneACCESS and kept in-frame rearrangements with V and J called. Such tables lack part of the clones; where checked against another copy, unresolved V genes explain under half of the gap, and the rest is unexplained. Recorded for this sample are about a million clones; approximately 75% of them occurred a single time. 0.89% of the sample is in the top ten clones. Sequenced material: memory CD4+ T cells from PBMCs. The cell subset or site label, as the study defines it: CD45RA-negative fraction. The receptors stem from a man between 18 and 35 years old in good health. Some clones in this sample may be carry-over from other donors' samples.

This rearrangement joins TRBV10-3 to TRBJ2-5; D is perhaps TRBD2 (6 bases). The CDR3 runs to 13 residues. V was pared by 2 bases and J by 2 bases, with 6 bases between. Germline V gene data show CDR1 as ENHRY and CDR2 as SYGVKD. Here the CDR3 reads CAISEGGQETQYF. For the CDR3, the DNA is TGTGCCATCAGTGAGGGGGGGCAAGAGACCCAGTACTTC.

This chain links TRBV11-2 with TRBJ2-3, with D uncertain. Germline CDR1 reads SGHAT; CDR2 reads FQNNGV. Trimming left V 4 bases short and J 3 bases short, with 17 bases between. CDR3 size: 16 residues. CDR3 nucleotide sequence: TGTGCCAGCAGCTCCAGTGGCGGTATCTTTACAGATACGCAGTATTTT. It codes for CASSSSGGIFTDTQYF.

The rearrangement uses TRBV9 and TRBJ2-2; D call uncertain. V lost 0 bases, J lost 7 bases, and 10 bases lay in between. Germline loops: CDR1 SGDLS, CDR2 YYNGEE. CDR3 size: 14 residues. The CDR3 DNA reads as TGTGCCAGCAGCGTAGACGGACCCCACGGGGAGCTGTTTTTT. This codes for CASSVDGPHGELFF. Filled out from reference TRBV9 and TRBJ2-2, the complete variable domain reads DSGVTQTPKHLITATGQRVTLRCSPRSGDLSVYWYQQSLDQGLQFLIQYYNGEERAKGNILERFSAQQFPDLHSELNLSSLELGDSALYFCASSVDGPHGELFFGEGSRLTVL.

The chain combines TRBV20-1 with TRBJ2-7, with 8 bases identical to TRBD1. The V gene end was trimmed by 4 bases and the J gene end by 6 bases; junction bases not matched to a gene: 2. CDR1 and CDR2 (germline): DFQATT, SNEGSKA (reference sequence). The CDR3 spans 11 residues. CDR3 in DNA: TGCAGTGCTAAAGACAGGGGCGAGCAGTACTTC. This translates into CSAKDRGEQYF.

V and J are TRBV14 and TRBJ2-3; D remains ambiguous. The CDR3 spans 16 residues. V lost 0 bases and J lost 2, with 12 bases in between. Per the germline V gene, CDR1 is SGHDN and CDR2 is FVKESK. CDR3 sequence: CASSQDLGHYTDTQYF. CDR3 nucleotides: TGTGCCAGCAGCCAAGATCTAGGGCATTACACAGATACGCAGTATTTT. Drawing the rest from reference TRBV14 and TRBJ2-3, the complete variable domain is EAGVTQFPSHSVIEKGQTVTLRCDPISGHDNLYWYRRVMGKEIKFLLHFVKESKQDESGMPNNRFLAERTGGTYSTLKVQPAELEDSGVYFCASSQDLGHYTDTQYFGPGTRLTVL.

Only one count was recorded for this clone. The V and J genes are TRBV28 and TRBJ1-5; TRBD1 might be the D (6 bases). The length of the CDR3 is 16 residues. Germline V gene sequence: CDR1 MDHEN, CDR2 SYDVKM. Trimming took off 1 base at V and 3 bases at J, with 13 bases between the two ends. CDR3 in amino acids: CASSLSLNRDNQPQHF. In nucleotides, the CDR3 is TGTGCCAGCAGTTTATCCTTAAACAGGGACAATCAGCCCCAGCATTTT.

The chain uses TRBV18 and TRBJ2-6; D gene uncertain. Germline V gene lookup returns CDR1 KGHSH and CDR2 LQKENI. This CDR3 contains 17 residues. Trimming took 0 bases from V and 3 from J, leaving 12 bases between them. The CDR3 loop is CASSPPNRKVGANVLTF. Here the CDR3 DNA reads TGTGCCAGCTCACCACCCAATCGGAAAGTTGGGGCCAACGTCCTGACTTTC.

Points on this clone: The same CDR3 also results from other DNA sequences found in this sample. This sequence joins TRBV27 and TRBJ2-1; D is uncertain. Germline CDR1 is MNHEY and CDR2 is SMNVEV (reference sequence). The V and J ends lost 2 bases and 2 bases respectively, with 4 bases between them. The CDR3 spans 13 residues. The CDR3 coding sequence is TGTGCCAGCAGTTTAAAACCCTACAATGAGCAGTTCTTC. The encoded protein is CASSLKPYNEQFF.

The chain couples TRBV11-2 to TRBJ1-1; D ambiguous. The V end lost 1 base, the J end lost 12 bases, and 18 bases lay between the germline ends. Germline V gives CDR1 SGHAT, CDR2 FQNNGV. This CDR3 is 14 amino acids long. The DNA of the CDR3 is TGTGCCAGCAGCTTAGGTCGGCAGCATGTGGTGTCTTTCTTT. Amino acids: CASSLGRQHVVSFF.

The chain links TRBV4-3 to TRBJ2-1; tentative D call: TRBD1 (5 bases). Germline V lookup: CDR1 LGHNA, CDR2 YSLEER. V gave up 2 bases and J gave up 8 bases, with 16 bases separating them. The CDR3 is made up of 15 amino acids. As DNA, the CDR3 is TGCGCCAGCAGCCAAAAAGGGGCTAGGACCGATGAGCAGTTCTTC. Its protein product is CASSQKGARTDEQFF.

The CDR3 DNA is TGTGCCAGCAGTGACCCGGGACGGCAGTACTTC. Translating it yields CASSDPGRQYF. The rearrangement joins TRBV28 to TRBJ2-7; D could derive from TRBD1 or TRBD2 (5 bases each). This CDR3 has 11 amino acids. The germline gives CDR1 MDHEN, CDR2 SYDVKM. The V and J ends lost 5 bases and 9 bases respectively, with 11 bases between them.

The rearrangement uses TRBV7-2 and TRBJ2-3; D remains unclear. From germline, CDR1 is SGHTA and CDR2 FQGNSA. CDR3 length equals 16 residues. Trimming stripped 5 bases from V and 4 bases from J, with 19 bases between. CDR3 in amino acids: CASSEQVLRSSDTQYF. The CDR3 nucleotides are TGTGCCAGCAGCGAGCAGGTACTCCGGTCATCAGATACGCAGTATTTT. Full variable domain (missing parts from reference TRBV7-2 and TRBJ2-3): GAGVSQSPSNKVTEKGKDVELRCDPISGHTALYWYRQSLGQGLEFLIYFQGNSAPDKSGLPSDRFSAERTGGSVSTLTIQRTQQEDSAVYLCASSEQVLRSSDTQYFGPGTRLTVL.

For the CDR3, the DNA is TGTGCCAGCAGCGGGGCCTACAATGAGCAGTTCTTC. It yields the protein CASSGAYNEQFF. The chain has TRBV28 and TRBJ2-1, with D tentatively TRBD2 (5 bases). Trimming left V 6 bases short and J 2 bases short, with 5 bases between. In germline, CDR1 is MDHEN, CDR2 SYDVKM. The CDR3 spans 12 residues.

This clone was seen ten or more times. This sequence joins TRBV21-1 and TRBJ2-5; TRBD2 was called by the table and not checked on the DNA. TRBV21-1 is reported as a pseudogene. The CDR3 covers 14 residues. Here the CDR3 reads CASRRGRALETQYF. CDR3 coding DNA: TGTGCCAGCAGAAGGGGGAGGGCCCTTGAGACCCAGTACTTC.

This sequence joins TRBV7-9 and TRBJ2-3, with a weak D call TRBD1 (6 bases). Germline V gene lookup returns CDR1 SEHNR and CDR2 FQNEAQ (reference sequence). CDR3 length: 14 amino acids. V lost 2 bases, J lost 4 bases, and 10 bases lay in between. CDR3 protein: CASSLLPGADTQYF. The CDR3 DNA sequence: TGTGCCAGCAGCTTACTTCCAGGGGCAGATACGCAGTATTTT. Complete variable domain (other parts from reference TRBV7-9 and TRBJ2-3): DTGVSQNPRHKITKRGQNVTFRCDPISEHNRLYWYRQTLGQGPEFLTYFQNEAQLEKSRLLSDRFSAERPKGSFSTLEIQRTEQGDSAMYLCASSLLPGADTQYFGPGTRLTVL.

The V and J genes are TRBV6-5 and TRBJ1-1, with D perhaps TRBD1 (5 bases). Germline CDR1 is MNHEY and CDR2 is SVGAGI. This CDR3 spans 13 amino acids. The CDR3 spells CAAHTGSNTEAFF. For the CDR3, the DNA is TGTGCTGCACACACAGGATCGAACACTGAAGCTTTCTTT.

V gene TRBV7-9 combines with J gene TRBJ2-1; D assignment may be TRBD1 or TRBD2 (5 bases each). The V end was cut by 5 bases, the J end by 7 bases, with 21 bases between. CDR1 and CDR2 (germline): SEHNR, FQNEAQ (reference sequence). The CDR3 runs to 16 residues. The CDR3 bases are TGTGCCAGCAGCCCTCCCGGGACGGCCTTTGGGAATGAGCAGTTCTTC. It codes for CASSPPGTAFGNEQFF.

This clone came up a few times. The CDR3 region has the DNA TGCGCCAGCAGACAAGACAGGGAGGGGCAGTACTTC. Amino acids: CASRQDREGQYF. The chain links TRBV5-1 to TRBJ2-7; either TRBD1 or TRBD2 may supply D (7 bases each). CDR1 and CDR2 from the germline V gene are SGHRS and YFSETQ. The V end was cut by 5 bases, the J end by 9 bases, with 15 bases between. CDR3 length: 12 amino acids.

The chain uses TRBV2 and TRBJ1-1, with D unresolved. Germline CDR1 is SNHLY and CDR2 is FYNNEI. The V and J ends lost 10 bases and 1 base respectively, with 16 bases between them. The CDR3 has 14 residues. The CDR3 sequence is CAIPRETENTEAFF. CDR3 in DNA: TGTGCCATCCCCCGGGAGACTGAGAACACTGAAGCTTTCTTT.

This rearrangement joins TRBV9 to TRBJ2-1; D is perhaps TRBD1 (5 bases). From germline, CDR1 is SGDLS and CDR2 YYNGEE. V was trimmed by 0 bases and J by 4 bases, leaving 14 bases between them. This CDR3 is built from 16 residues. The CDR3 bases are TGTGCCAGCAGCGTAGAGGGCCAGACAGCTTACAATGAGCAGTTCTTC. It translates to CASSVEGQTAYNEQFF.

V and J are TRBV18 and TRBJ2-3, with 7 nucleotides matching TRBD1. The germline gives CDR1 KGHSH, CDR2 LQKENI. The CDR3 has 16 amino acids. V lost 8 bases and J lost 1; bases outside the gene matches: 12. CDR3 sequence: CASRGTAAKGTDTQYF. CDR3 coding DNA: TGTGCCAGCCGAGGGACAGCGGCGAAGGGCACAGATACGCAGTATTTT.

The chain is built from TRBV5-4 and TRBJ2-5; the D is unclear. Trimming cost V 0 bases and J 5 bases, with 8 bases left between them. Germline values: CDR1 SGHNT, CDR2 YYREEE (reference sequence). This CDR3 is built from 13 residues. CDR3 bases: TGTGCCAGCAGCTTGGTCCGGTCGGAGACCCAGTACTTC. Translated, it gives CASSLVRSETQYF.

V gene TRBV19 combines with J gene TRBJ2-7; possibly TRBD2 for D (5 bases). The V end lost 3 bases, the J end lost 5 bases, and 14 bases lay between the germline ends. CDR3 size: 14 residues. From germline, CDR1 is LNHDA and CDR2 SQIVND (reference sequence). This chain's CDR3 is CASSIRDFRDEQYF. The DNA of the CDR3 is TGTGCCAGTAGTATCCGGGATTTCCGAGACGAGCAGTACTTC.

This clone was seen a handful of times. The chain has TRBV7-2 and TRBJ2-7; 9 bases align to TRBD1. The germline gives CDR1 SGHTA, CDR2 FQGNSA. This CDR3 has 13 residues. With 2 bases clipped from V and 9 bases from J, the junction kept 5 bases outside the gene matches. In nucleotides, the CDR3 is TGTGCCAGCAGCTTACCGGGACAGGGCGGGCAGTACTTC. Its translation is CASSLPGQGGQYF.

This chain connects TRBV27 to TRBJ1-5, with 7 bases matching TRBD1. Germline lookup yields CDR1 MNHEY and CDR2 SMNVEV (reference sequence). Trimming at V came to 5 bases and at J to 6 bases, leaving 7 bases not matched to a gene. CDR3 length: 14 residues. The CDR3 sequence: CASSGGQLFQPQHF. Here the CDR3 DNA reads TGTGCCAGCAGTGGGGGACAGCTATTTCAGCCCCAGCATTTT.